The next 10 T cell receptor beta chains were all read from a single sample in a study of cytomegalovirus exposure and HLA in healthy donors (dated by TCRdb to about 2017). Preparation of the library involved the immunoSEQ multiplex PCR assay. For the multiplex PCR, a mixture combining 60 forward primers for TCR Vbeta segments and 13 reverse primers for TCR Jbeta segments was used. TCRdb obtained this table from immuneACCESS and retained in-frame rearrangements with V and J assigned. These tables miss some clones; where compared with another copy, unresolved V genes account for less than half of the shortfall, and the remainder is unexplained. The sample table lists some 120,000 clones, about 69% of them with a count of one. The ten most abundant clones make up 1.6% of the sample. The sequencing sample was made of PBMCs. These receptor sequences come from a woman between 18 and 30 years old in good health and CMV-seronegative.

The CDR3 sequence: CASSSSRGNQPQHF. CDR3 DNA: TGTGCCAGCAGTTCCTCCCGGGGCAATCAGCCCCAGCATTTT. This sequence joins TRBV6-5 and TRBJ1-5; no reliable D call. Germline values: CDR1 MNHEY, CDR2 SVGAGI. The CDR3 has 14 amino acids. The V end was cut by 4 bases, the J end by 2 bases, with 9 bases between.

Details on this clone: The junction departs from germline at one end; a sequencing error may be responsible. The gene calls are TRBV7-7 and TRBJ2-5; 10 bases map to TRBD2. CDR1 and CDR2 (germline): SSHAT, FNYEAQ (reference sequence). The CDR3 length is 16 residues. In DNA form, the CDR3 reads TGTGCTAGCAGCTTAGGTACGAGACTAGCGGGAGAGACCCAGTACTTC. Translating gives CASSLGTRLAGETQYF.

Regarding this clone: A read error may account for a junction end that differs from germline. V is TRBV18 and J is TRBJ2-5; maybe TRBD1 (8 bases). Germline lookup yields CDR1 KGHSH and CDR2 LQKENI. This CDR3 comprises 15 residues. The CDR3 DNA is TGTGCCAGCTCATCACCCGACAGGGGAGGGGAGACCCAGTACTTC. Its translation: CASSSPDRGGETQYF. Full variable domain (outside the CDR3, taken from reference TRBV18 and TRBJ2-5): NAGVMQNPRHLVRRRGQEARLRCSPMKGHSHVYWYRQLPEEGLKFMVYLQKENIIDESGMPKERFSAEFPKEGPSILRIQQVVRGDSAAYFCASSSPDRGGETQYFGPGTRLLVL.

The V call is TRBV19, the J call TRBJ1-2, with no clear D. Germline lookup yields CDR1 LNHDA and CDR2 SQIVND (reference sequence). Trimming took off 3 bases at V and 2 bases at J, with 7 bases between the two ends. The CDR3 has 13 residues. Written as DNA, the CDR3 is TGTGCCAGTAGTATGCGCGAGAACTATGGCTACACCTTC. Its protein is CASSMRENYGYTF.

The chain has TRBV28 and TRBJ1-2; 9 bases match TRBD1. From germline, CDR1 is MDHEN and CDR2 SYDVKM. J was trimmed by 7 bases and V by 5 bases; bases with no gene match: 8. CDR3 length: 14 amino acids. As DNA, the CDR3 is TGTGCCAGCAGTCCCAGGACAGGGGAAGTTGGCTACACCTTC. Amino acid sequence: CASSPRTGEVGYTF.

This chain links TRBV30 with TRBJ1-1; D is unclear. The V gene lost 1 base and the J gene lost 1 base, with 10 bases spanning the gap. Germline assignment: CDR1 GTSNPN and CDR2 SVGIG (reference sequence). CDR3 length equals 14 residues. In DNA form, the CDR3 reads TGTGCCTGGAGTGCCCCGCCAGAGAACACTGAAGCTTTCTTT. This sequence encodes CAWSAPPENTEAFF. Drawing the rest from reference TRBV30 and TRBJ1-1, the complete variable domain is SQTIHQWPATLVQPVGSPLSLECTVEGTSNPNLYWYRQAAGRGLQLLFYSVGIGQISSEVPQNLSASRPQDRQFILSSKKLLLSDSGFYLCAWSAPPENTEAFFGQGTRLTVV.

The J gene is TRBJ1-1, the V gene TRBV5-4; D is unclear. The CDR3 sequence is 14 residues long. The germline V and J ends were trimmed by 0 bases and 0 bases, with 6 bases remaining between them. Germline loops: CDR1 SGHNT, CDR2 YYREEE (reference sequence). The CDR3, as DNA: TGTGCCAGCAGCTTGGGCGGCTTGAACACTGAAGCTTTCTTT. It translates to CASSLGGLNTEAFF.

This clone was found a few times. V gene TRBV7-2 combines with J gene TRBJ1-1, with D maybe TRBD1 (5 bases). Trimming left V 5 bases short and J 3 bases short, with 13 bases between. Germline V gene sequence: CDR1 SGHTA, CDR2 FQGNSA. This CDR3 spans 14 amino acids. In DNA form, the CDR3 reads TGTGCCAGCAGCCCCGGGCAGGGTCACACTGAAGCTTTCTTT. This sequence encodes CASSPGQGHTEAFF.

This clone has just a few counts. The CDR3 DNA follows: TGTGCCAGCAGTGGGACAGCAGGGAGAGAAAAACTGTTTTTT. Translation: CASSGTAGREKLFF. The gene calls are TRBV2 and TRBJ1-4; D perhaps matches TRBD1 (6 bases). Germline loops: CDR1 SNHLY, CDR2 FYNNEI. The V end was cut by 4 bases, the J end by 8 bases, with 14 bases between. The CDR3 loop spans 14 amino acids.

The chain carries TRBV9 and TRBJ2-7, with TRBD2 matching over 9 bases. The CDR3 is 15 amino acids. CDR1 is SGDLS, CDR2 YYNGEE, per germline. After removal of 2 bases from V and 2 bases from J, the junction contained 5 bases not matched to a gene. CDR3 loop: CASSVAGTSTYEQYF. In nucleotides, the CDR3 is TGTGCCAGCAGCGTTGCCGGGACTAGCACCTACGAGCAGTACTTC.